The 5 T cell receptor beta chains reported below all come from one sample, sequenced in a study of control samples from healthy donors and cancer patients. TCRdb keeps only in-frame clones here, not all; method: immunoSEQ multiplex PCR. The sample records approximately 69,000 clones, roughly 90% being singletons. The sample consisted of PBMCs. Receptors were obtained from a man between 60 and 70 years old with colorectal cancer.

This chain uses TRBV6-2 or TRBV6-3 with TRBJ2-7; no reliable D call. CDR3 length: 12 amino acids. Trimming left V 2 bases short and J 2 bases short, with 4 bases between. The V gene's germline CDR1 is MNHEY and CDR2 SVGEGT. CDR3 in DNA: TGTGCCAGCAGTTACCCAACCTACGAGCAGTACTTC. Protein product: CASSYPTYEQYF.

V and J are TRBV5-5 and TRBJ1-1; D is unclear. The CDR3 length is 15 residues. Between the trimmed V and J ends, which lost 0 bases and 5 bases, there was a span of 14 bases. The germline V gene has CDR1 SGHKS and CDR2 YYEKEE (reference sequence). The CDR3 sequence: CASSLEERVRTEAFF. In nucleotides, the CDR3 is TGTGCCAGCAGCTTGGAGGAGCGGGTAAGGACTGAAGCTTTCTTT. Based on the CDR3 plus reference TRBV5-5 and TRBJ1-1, the full variable domain is DAGVTQSPTHLIKTRGQQVTLRCSPISGHKSVSWYQQVLGQGPQFIFQYYEKEERGRGNFPDRFSARQFPNYSSELNVNALLLGDSALYLCASSLEERVRTEAFFGQGTRLTVV.

The CDR3 DNA reads TGTGCCAGTAGTGCAGGGACAGTAAATTCACCCCTCCACTTT. It yields the protein CASSAGTVNSPLHF. The rearrangement uses TRBV19 and TRBJ1-6; 7 bases line up with TRBD1. The trim removed 5 bases at V and 7 bases at J, leaving 5 bases unmatched. The V gene's germline CDR1 is LNHDA and CDR2 SQIVND (reference sequence). The CDR3 totals 14 residues.

The count of this clone is one. This chain uses TRBV7-2 with TRBJ1-3; TRBD1 might be the D (5 bases). Germline V gene lookup returns CDR1 SGHTA and CDR2 FQGNSA. V lost 2 bases, J lost 0 bases, and 8 bases lay in between. CDR3 length: 15 amino acids. The CDR3 sequence is CASSLTRASGNTIYF. CDR3 in DNA: TGTGCCAGCAGCTTAACCAGGGCCTCTGGAAACACCATATATTTT.

The gene calls are TRBV30 and TRBJ1-6, with TRBD1 as a possible D gene (5 bases). This CDR3 comprises 13 residues. Germline lookup yields CDR1 GTSNPN and CDR2 SVGIG (reference sequence). Trimming pared 1 base from V and 7 bases from J, leaving 8 bases between. The DNA for the CDR3 is TGTGCCTGGAGTGCGTGGGACAATTCACCCCTCCACTTT. It is translated as CAWSAWDNSPLHF.